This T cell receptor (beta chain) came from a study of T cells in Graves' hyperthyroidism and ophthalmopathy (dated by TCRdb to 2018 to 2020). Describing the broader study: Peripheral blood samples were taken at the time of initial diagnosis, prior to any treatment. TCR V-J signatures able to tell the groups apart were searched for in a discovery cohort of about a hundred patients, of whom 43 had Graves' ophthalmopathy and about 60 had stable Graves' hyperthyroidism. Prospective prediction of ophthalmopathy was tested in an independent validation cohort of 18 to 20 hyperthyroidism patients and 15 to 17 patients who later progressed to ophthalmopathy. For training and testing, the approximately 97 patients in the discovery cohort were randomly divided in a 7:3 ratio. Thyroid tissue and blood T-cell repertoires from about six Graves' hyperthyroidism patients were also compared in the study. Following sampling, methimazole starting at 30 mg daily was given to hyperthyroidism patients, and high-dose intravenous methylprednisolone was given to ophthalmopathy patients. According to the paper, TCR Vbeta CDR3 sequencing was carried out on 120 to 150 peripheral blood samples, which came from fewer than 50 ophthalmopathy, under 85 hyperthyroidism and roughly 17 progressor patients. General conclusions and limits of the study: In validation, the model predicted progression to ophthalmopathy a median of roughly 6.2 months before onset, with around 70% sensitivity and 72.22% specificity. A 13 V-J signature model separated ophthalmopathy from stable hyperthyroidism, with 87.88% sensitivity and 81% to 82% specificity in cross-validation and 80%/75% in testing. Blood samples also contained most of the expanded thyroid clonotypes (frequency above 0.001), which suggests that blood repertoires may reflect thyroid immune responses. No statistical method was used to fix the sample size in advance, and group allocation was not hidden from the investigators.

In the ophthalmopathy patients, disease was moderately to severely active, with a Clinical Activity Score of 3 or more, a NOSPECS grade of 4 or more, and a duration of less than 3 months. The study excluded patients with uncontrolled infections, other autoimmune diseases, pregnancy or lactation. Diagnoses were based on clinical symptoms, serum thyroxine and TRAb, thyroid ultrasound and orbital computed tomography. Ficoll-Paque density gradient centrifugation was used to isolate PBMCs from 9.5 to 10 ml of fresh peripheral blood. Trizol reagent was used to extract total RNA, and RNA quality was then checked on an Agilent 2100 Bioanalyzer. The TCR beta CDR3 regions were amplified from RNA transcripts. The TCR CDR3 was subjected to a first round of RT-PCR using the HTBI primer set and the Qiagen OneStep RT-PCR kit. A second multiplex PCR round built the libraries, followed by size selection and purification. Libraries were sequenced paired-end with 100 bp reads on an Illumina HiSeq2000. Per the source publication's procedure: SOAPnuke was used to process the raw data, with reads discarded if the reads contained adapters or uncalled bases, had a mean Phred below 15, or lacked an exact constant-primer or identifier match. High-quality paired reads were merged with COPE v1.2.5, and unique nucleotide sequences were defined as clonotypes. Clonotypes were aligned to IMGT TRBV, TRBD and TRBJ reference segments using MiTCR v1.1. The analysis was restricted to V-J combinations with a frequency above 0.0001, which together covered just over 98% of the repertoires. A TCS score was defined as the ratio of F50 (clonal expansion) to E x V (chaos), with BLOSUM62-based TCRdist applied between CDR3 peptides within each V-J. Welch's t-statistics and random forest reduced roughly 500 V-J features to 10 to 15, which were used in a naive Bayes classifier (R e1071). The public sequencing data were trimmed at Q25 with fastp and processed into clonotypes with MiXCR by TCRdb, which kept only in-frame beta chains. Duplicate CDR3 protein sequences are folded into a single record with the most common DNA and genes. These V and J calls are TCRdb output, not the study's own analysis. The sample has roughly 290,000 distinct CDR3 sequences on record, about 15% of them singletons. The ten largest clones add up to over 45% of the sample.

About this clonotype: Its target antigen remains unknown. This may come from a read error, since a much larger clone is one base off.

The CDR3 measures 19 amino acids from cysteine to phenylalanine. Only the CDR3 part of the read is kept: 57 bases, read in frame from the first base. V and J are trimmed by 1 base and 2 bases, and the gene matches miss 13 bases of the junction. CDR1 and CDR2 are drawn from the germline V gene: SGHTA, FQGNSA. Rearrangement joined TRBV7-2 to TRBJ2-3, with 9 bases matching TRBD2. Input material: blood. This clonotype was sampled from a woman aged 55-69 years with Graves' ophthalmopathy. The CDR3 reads CASSLVGSGGLTDTDTQYF. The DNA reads TGTGCCAGCAGCTTAGTCGGTAGCGGGGGCCTAACCGACACAGATACGCAGTATTTT.